This is a list of T cell receptor beta chains from one sample in a study of blood T cell repertoires in COVID-19. Libraries were prepared by immunoSEQ multiplex PCR; TCRdb keeps only in-frame clonotypes and omits some of them. The sample yields about 330,000 clones, around 87% seen once. Sequenced material: peripheral blood. The receptors were sampled from a woman aged 45-65 years with active or convalescent COVID-19. The CDR3 runs from the conserved cysteine through the conserved F or W. A D gene is named only where the DNA matches it firmly. Size values are once, few and many counts, or a class for expanded clones, and some rows have none.

TRBJ1-2 | few | 14 | TRBV6-6 | - | CASSLSIGDYGYTF | TGTGCCAGCAGTCTGAGCATCGGGGACTATGGCTACACCTTC
TRBJ1-1 | - | 12 | TRBV7-9 | - | CASNKDTGEAFF | TGTGCCAGCAACAAAGACACGGGGGAAGCTTTCTTT
TRBJ1-2 | - | 15 | TRBV28 | TRBD1 | CASSSTGEGGYGYTF | TGTGCCAGCAGTTCGACAGGGGAAGGAGGGTATGGCTACACCTTC
TRBJ1-1 | - | 15 | TRBV7-9 | TRBD1 | CASSGRQGMNTEAFF | TGTGCCAGCAGCGGAAGACAGGGAATGAACACTGAAGCTTTCTTT
TRBJ2-2 | - | 15 | TRBV15 | - | CATSRVRGGSGELFF | TGTGCCACCAGCAGAGTGCGGGGAGGCTCCGGGGAGCTGTTTTTT
TRBJ1-3 | - | 13 | TRBV29-1 | - | CSVATVSGNTIYF | TGCAGCGTCGCAACAGTCTCTGGAAACACCATATATTTT
TRBJ1-5 | once | 15 | TRBV15 | - | CATSRDRGSNQPQHF | TGTGCCACCAGCAGAGATCGCGGGAGCAATCAGCCCCAGCATTTT
TRBJ2-1 | once | 15 | TRBV7-9 | TRBD2 | CASSRPGTTWHEQFF | TGTGCCAGCAGCAGGCCCGGGACTACATGGCATGAGCAGTTCTTC
TRBJ2-5 | few | 15 | TRBV3-1/TRBV3-2 | - | CASSQPTRPQETQYF | TGTGCCAGCAGCCAACCAACTAGGCCCCAGGAGACCCAGTACTTC
TRBJ2-7 | - | 15 | TRBV5-1 | TRBD1 | CASSPQQGPHYEQYF | TGCGCCAGCAGCCCACAACAGGGGCCACACTACGAGCAGTACTTC
TRBJ2-7 | - | 16 | TRBV5-1 | TRBD1 | CASSFKGQLDPYEQYF | TGCGCCAGCAGCTTTAAGGGACAGCTTGACCCCTACGAGCAGTACTTC
TRBJ2-2 | - | 15 | TRBV5-5 | TRBD2 | CASFSGAANTGELFF | TGTGCCAGCTTTAGCGGGGCTGCGAACACCGGGGAGCTGTTTTTT
TRBJ1-2 | - | 14 | TRBV5-4 | - | CASSSFDGPGFSHF | TGTGCCAGCAGCTCGTTTGACGGCCCGGGGTTTTCTCACTTC
TRBJ2-1 | - | 16 | TRBV4-1 | TRBD2 | CASSQFSGGAENEQFF | TGCGCCAGCAGCCAGTTCAGCGGGGGGGCCGAGAATGAGCAGTTCTTC
TRBJ1-4 | - | 14 | TRBV4-2 | - | CASSQGQESEKLFF | TGTGCCAGCAGCCAAGGACAGGAGTCTGAAAAACTGTTTTTT
TRBJ2-3 | - | 16 | TRBV29-1 | TRBD1 | CSVEPRQGGDTDTQYF | TGCAGCGTTGAGCCGAGACAGGGTGGAGACACAGATACGCAGTATTTT
TRBJ2-6 | - | 16 | TRBV28 | TRBD1 | CASRTGKISGANVLTF | TGTGCCAGCAGGACAGGGAAGATCTCTGGGGCCAACGTCCTGACTTTC
TRBJ2-2 | - | 16 | TRBV11-2 | - | CASSPPRQGGTGELFF | TGTGCCAGCAGCCCTCCGAGACAGGGAGGCACCGGGGAGCTGTTTTTT
TRBJ1-1 | - | 14 | TRBV19 | - | CASTKRRTNTEAFF | TGTGCCAGTACTAAGAGAAGAACGAACACTGAAGCTTTCTTT
TRBJ1-1 | - | 13 | TRBV20-1 | - | CSASQGKNTEAFF | TGCAGTGCTAGTCAGGGGAAAAACACTGAAGCTTTCTTT
TRBJ1-2 | - | 15 | TRBV11-2 | - | CASMSGGVSNYGYTF | TGTGCCAGTATGTCGGGGGGCGTATCCAACTATGGCTACACCTTC
TRBJ1-1 | - | 15 | TRBV10-3 | - | CAISGRGGKDTEAFF | TGTGCCATCAGTGGGAGGGGGGGCAAGGACACTGAAGCTTTCTTT
TRBJ2-7 | - | 16 | TRBV28 | TRBD1 | CASSGPPGTGTYEQYF | TGTGCCAGCAGTGGCCCCCCCGGGACAGGTACCTACGAGCAGTACTTC
TRBJ1-1 | - | 15 | TRBV6-5 | - | CASRPSGTPNTEAFF | TGTGCCAGCAGACCCTCCGGGACACCGAACACTGAAGCTTTCTTT
TRBJ1-1 | - | 12 | TRBV12-3/TRBV12-4 | - | CASSPLNWEAFF | TGTGCCAGCAGCCCTCTTAACTGGGAAGCTTTCTTT
TRBJ1-2 | - | 12 | TRBV10-3 | TRBD1 | CAIGQGTGGYTF | TGTGCCATCGGACAGGGGACGGGTGGCTACACCTTC
TRBJ1-1 | few | 15 | TRBV7-2 | - | CASSAPEGMNTEAFF | TGTGCCAGCAGCGCCCCCGAGGGCATGAACACTGAAGCTTTCTTT